This record covers a single T cell receptor beta chain. These data belong to a study of blood T cell repertoires in COVID-19. Per the study methods: Estimation of nucleated cell counts was performed using reference gene primer amplification. Sequencing used immunoSEQ multiplex PCR; TCRdb keeps in-frame clones, though not all of them. The DNA was the basis for D and trimming; V, J and clone size are from that table. This sample has roughly 57,000 clones, with around 90% found just once. Per germline, CDR1 KGHSH and CDR2 LQKENI. This CDR3 has 11 amino acids. The ends were cut back, 11 bases at V and 5 bases at J, with 10 bases in the middle.

The source is a human donor in a cohort sampled during active COVID-19. Sequenced sample: peripheral blood. This chain links TRBV18 with TRBJ2-1; weak D call: TRBD1 (5 bases). CDR3 sequence reads: CAGAADNEQFF. CDR3 bases: TGTGCCGGGGCGGCGGACAATGAGCAGTTCTTC.